One and the same sample provided the 19 T cell receptor beta chains below, sequenced in a study of glioma-infiltrating T cells. Using RNA template, CDR3s of TCR alpha and beta were amplified with iRepertoire arm-PCR. TCRdb ran MiXCR on the multiplex PCR reads and lists one entry per CDR3 protein. There are about 180,000 distinct CDR3 sequences in the sample; around 40% occur only once, and roughly 5.2% lies in the top ten. Sequencing used glioma tissue, nonneoplastic brain tissue, or PBMCs (not recorded which). The receptors here all came from a human donor with low-grade glioma or glioblastoma, undergoing nonglioma brain surgery, or in good health (not recorded which).

In this sample, this clonotype turned up a few times. In DNA form, the CDR3 reads TGTGCCAGCAGCCAAGTACGACAGGGACCCCACGAGCAGTACTTC. Translation: CASSQVRQGPHEQYF. V gene TRBV14 combines with J gene TRBJ2-7, with 7 bases lining up with TRBD1. CDR3 size: 15 residues. Germline CDR1 reads SGHDN; CDR2 reads FVKESK. Trimming removed 1 base from V and 5 bases from J; junction bases left unmatched: 8.

Note on this clonotype: The CDR3 ends on some other residue instead of the conserved phenylalanine or tryptophan, so this is likely a read error. V and J are TRBV6-1 and TRBJ1-1; 12 bases fit TRBD1. The germline V gene encodes CDR1 MNHNS and CDR2 SASEGT. The CDR3 contains 15 residues. The V segment lost 3 bases and the J segment 10 bases; nucleotides outside the gene matches: 9. CDR3 region: CASSDPGQGAAGAFL. The CDR3 DNA reads as TGTGCCAGCAGTGACCCGGGACAGGGGGCAGCTGGAGCTTTCCTT.

This clonotype was detected many times. The chain has TRBV4-1 and TRBJ1-1, with TRBD1 identical over 7 bases. The ends lost 2 bases at V and 4 bases at J; junction bases unmatched: 7. Germline CDR1 MGHRA, CDR2 YSYEKL. This CDR3 has 15 amino acids. CDR3: CASSQRDSEGTEAFF. The DNA for the CDR3 is TGCGCCAGCAGCCAACGGGACAGCGAAGGCACTGAAGCTTTCTTT.

A word on this clonotype: Since a much larger clone is just one base distant, this may be a read error. The chain joins TRBV7-9 to TRBJ2-3; D is unresolved. The CDR3 runs 13 residues. Trimming pared 5 bases from V and 6 bases from J, leaving 12 bases between. Germline assignment: CDR1 SEHNR and CDR2 FQNEAQ (reference sequence). For the CDR3, the DNA is TGTGCCAGCAGCCCCCTAGTCTGGGATACGCAGTATTTT. Translating it yields CASSPLVWDTQYF.

Turning to this clonotype: This may be a read error, as it is one base from a much larger clone. The chain recombines TRBV6-1 with TRBJ2-1; D is ambiguous. Germline-derived CDR1 and CDR2 are MNHNS and SASEGT. There are 15 residues in the CDR3. The V end was cut by 10 bases, the J end by 6 bases, with 22 bases between. The CDR3 nucleotides are TGTGCCATCAACATTGCAGGACCCTCTGCCAATGAGCAGTTCTTC. Protein: CAINIAGPSANEQFF.

This chain links TRBV9 with TRBJ2-1; 8 positions agree with TRBD2. The germline V gene has CDR1 SGDLS and CDR2 YYNGEE. The V segment lost 4 bases and the J segment 9 bases; nucleotides outside the gene matches: 9. The CDR3 runs 14 residues. CDR3 sequence reads: CASSSGTSLGEQFF. The DNA of the CDR3 is TGTGCCAGCAGCTCAGGGACTAGTTTAGGTGAGCAGTTCTTC.

This clonotype came up many times. The chain is built from TRBV20-1 and TRBJ2-1, with 8 bases identical to TRBD2. The junction had 2 bases not matched to a gene; V was cut back by 0 bases and J by 1 base. CDR1 and CDR2 (germline): DFQATT, SNEGSKA (reference sequence). This CDR3 is built from 15 residues. The DNA of the CDR3 is TGCAGTGCTAGAGAACTAGCGGATTCCTACAATGAGCAGTTCTTC. Its translation: CSARELADSYNEQFF.

This clonotype was observed many times. The chain employs TRBV6-1 and TRBJ2-1; TRBD2 matches 8 bases. The CDR3 loop spans 16 amino acids. With 6 bases clipped from V and 1 base from J, the junction kept 8 bases outside the gene matches. Germline V lookup: CDR1 MNHNS, CDR2 SASEGT. CDR3 amino acids: CASSSTAGVSYNEQFF. In DNA, the CDR3 is TGTGCCAGCAGCTCTACAGCGGGAGTATCCTACAATGAGCAGTTCTTC.

This clonotype was counted ten times or more. One junction end disagrees with the germline gene, perhaps due to a read error. This chain joins TRBV4-1 and TRBJ1-5; TRBD1 might be the D (6 bases). Germline lookup yields CDR1 MGHRA and CDR2 YSYEKL. This CDR3 contains 15 residues. DNA of the CDR3: TGCGCCAGCAGCGAAGGTATACAGGGTAATCGGCCCCAGCATTTT. It encodes CASSEGIQGNRPQHF.

A remark on this clonotype: A much larger clone is a single base away; this may be a read error. The chain carries TRBV7-9 and TRBJ2-7; 11 bases are shared with TRBD2. The J segment lost 5 bases and the V segment lost 5 bases, leaving 5 bases of the junction unmatched. Germline CDR1 and CDR2: SEHNR and FQNEAQ (reference sequence). The CDR3 consists of 14 residues. CDR3 protein: CASSQLAGGHEQYF. In nucleotides, the CDR3 is TGTGCCAGCAGCCAGTTAGCGGGAGGGCACGAGCAGTACTTC.

V is TRBV9 and J is TRBJ1-2; possibly TRBD1 for D (6 bases). The CDR3 has 15 amino acids. The V end was cut by 4 bases, the J end by 3 bases, with 16 bases between. CDR1 and CDR2 (germline): SGDLS, YYNGEE. In DNA form, the CDR3 reads TGTGCCAGCAGCCCCGGGGGCCCAGGAGACTATGGCTACACCTTC. Amino acid sequence: CASSPGGPGDYGYTF. The full variable domain, in which reference TRBV9 and TRBJ1-2 provide the parts outside the CDR3, is DSGVTQTPKHLITATGQRVTLRCSPRSGDLSVYWYQQSLDQGLQFLIQYYNGEERAKGNILERFSAQQFPDLHSELNLSSLELGDSALYFCASSPGGPGDYGYTFGSGTRLTVV.

This chain uses TRBV9 with TRBJ1-1, with a possible D match to TRBD1 (6 bases). Trimming stripped 0 bases from V and 1 base from J, with 7 bases between. The CDR3 spans 14 residues. Germline-derived CDR1 and CDR2 are SGDLS and YYNGEE. In nucleotides, the CDR3 is TGTGCCAGCAGCGTAGGGACAGAGAACACTGAAGCTTTCTTT. Translating gives CASSVGTENTEAFF. The complete variable domain, with remaining parts taken from reference TRBV9 and TRBJ1-1, reads DSGVTQTPKHLITATGQRVTLRCSPRSGDLSVYWYQQSLDQGLQFLIQYYNGEERAKGNILERFSAQQFPDLHSELNLSSLELGDSALYFCASSVGTENTEAFFGQGTRLTVV.

This clonotype was observed many times. V usage is TRBV6-1 and J usage is TRBJ2-1; 9 bases map to TRBD2. The CDR3 has 13 residues. The ends lost 5 bases at V and 7 bases at J; junction bases unmatched: 3. CDR1 is MNHNS, CDR2 SASEGT, per germline. The CDR3, as DNA: TGTGCCAGCAGTAAGCTAGCGGGAAATGAGCAGTTCTTC. It specifies CASSKLAGNEQFF.

The chain's CDR3 is CASSFRLAGDTAYNEQFF. As DNA, the CDR3 is TGTGCCAGCAGCTTTAGGCTAGCGGGAGATACGGCCTACAATGAGCAGTTCTTC. The genes are TRBV5-6 and TRBJ2-1; TRBD2 matches at 10 bases. With V trimmed by 2 bases and J by 2 bases, 10 bases remained unmatched. CDR1 is SGHDT, CDR2 YYEEEE, per germline. CDR3 size: 18 residues.

This clonotype was detected many times. This chain links TRBV28 with TRBJ2-1, with TRBD2 identical over 11 bases. Germline CDR1 reads MDHEN; CDR2 reads SYDVKM. The CDR3 spans 16 residues. J gave up 7 bases and V 5 bases, and 10 bases lay outside the gene matches. The CDR3 spells CASSAPLAGVSNEQFF. In DNA, the CDR3 is TGTGCCAGCAGTGCCCCACTAGCGGGAGTTTCAAATGAGCAGTTCTTC.

Worth noting for this clonotype: A much larger clone lies one base from this, so it may be a read error. This rearrangement joins TRBV28 to TRBJ1-3, with D hard to call. Per germline, CDR1 MDHEN and CDR2 SYDVKM. The CDR3 is 16 amino acids. V lost 2 bases and J lost 0, with 11 bases in between. This chain's CDR3 is CASSLSGPSSGNTIYF. DNA for the CDR3: TGTGCCAGCAGTTTAAGTGGGCCTAGCTCTGGAAACACCATATATTTT.

This clonotype occurred many times. J is TRBJ2-7 and V is TRBV28; TRBD1 aligns across 8 bases. The CDR3 has 14 residues. Per germline, CDR1 MDHEN and CDR2 SYDVKM. The ends lost 5 bases at V and 0 bases at J; junction bases unmatched: 3. The DNA of the CDR3 is TGTGCCAGCAGTCGACAGGGGAGCTCCTACGAGCAGTACTTC. It encodes CASSRQGSSYEQYF.

This clonotype appeared many times. CDR3 protein: CASSAGSNYEQYF. CDR3 coding DNA: TGTGCCAGCAGTGCCGGCTCGAACTACGAGCAGTACTTC. J is TRBJ2-7 and V is TRBV2; D is ambiguous. V shed 4 bases and J shed 3 bases, with 10 bases lying between them. The CDR3 spans 13 residues. In germline, CDR1 is SNHLY, CDR2 FYNNEI.

The table lists this clonotype with many counts. V and J are TRBV27 and TRBJ2-1; perhaps TRBD2 as D (6 bases). Trimming left V 6 bases short and J 0 bases short, with 12 bases between. The CDR3 is 15 residues long. The germline CDR1 and CDR2 sequences are MNHEY and SMNVEV (reference sequence). For the CDR3, the DNA is TGTGCCAGCAGATCTAGCGTACTCTCCTACAATGAGCAGTTCTTC. It codes for CASRSSVLSYNEQFF.